Listed below are T cell receptor beta chains from one sample, sequenced in a study of blood T cell repertoires in COVID-19. The data were produced by immunoSEQ multiplex PCR, yet TCRdb's version contains in-frame clones alone and is incomplete. Of about 78,000 clones listed, around 77% are singletons. Sequencing was carried out using peripheral blood. These receptors were taken from a human donor in a cohort sampled during active COVID-19. Both conserved end residues are part of each CDR3. A D gene is named only where the DNA matches it firmly. The size field is filled for only some rows; it gives once, few, many or a size class.

D gene: TRBD1; V gene: TRBV7-8; clone size: few; J gene: TRBJ2-3; CDR3 DNA: TGTGCCAGCAGAGAGACAGGGGTCACGCAGTATTTT; CDR3 protein: CASRETGVTQYF
D gene: -; V gene: TRBV9; clone size: once; J gene: TRBJ2-3; CDR3 DNA: TGTGCCAGCAGCGTAGGAGGCCCTCTTTCAGATACGCAGTATTTT; CDR3 protein: CASSVGGPLSDTQYF
D gene: -; V gene: TRBV28; clone size: few; J gene: TRBJ1-2; CDR3 DNA: TGTGCCAGCATGACAGATCTCAACTATGGCTACACCTTC; CDR3 protein: CASMTDLNYGYTF
D gene: -; V gene: TRBV25-1; clone size: few; J gene: TRBJ1-6; CDR3 DNA: TGTGCCAGCAGTTCTCAGGACGGCGGGTATTCACCCCTCCACTTT; CDR3 protein: CASSSQDGGYSPLHF
D gene: -; V gene: TRBV10-2; clone size: -; J gene: TRBJ2-7; CDR3 DNA: TGCGCCAGCAGCCCTATAGGACAGAGCTCCTACGAGCAGTACTTC; CDR3 protein: CASSPIGQSSYEQYF
D gene: TRBD1; V gene: TRBV28; clone size: -; J gene: TRBJ2-7; CDR3 DNA: TGTGCCACCAGACGGGACAGGTGGACCTACGAGCAGTACTTC; CDR3 protein: CATRRDRWTYEQYF
D gene: TRBD2; V gene: TRBV10-3; clone size: -; J gene: TRBJ2-3; CDR3 DNA: TGTGCCACCTCCGTTGTGAGGGGGACTAGGGGTACGCAGTATTTT; CDR3 protein: CATSVVRGTRGTQYF
D gene: -; V gene: TRBV19; clone size: -; J gene: TRBJ1-2; CDR3 DNA: TGTGCCAGTAGTTTTCGGACAGCCAGCTATGGCTACACCTTC; CDR3 protein: CASSFRTASYGYTF
D gene: -; V gene: TRBV28; clone size: -; J gene: TRBJ1-5; CDR3 DNA: TGTGCCAGCAGGAAGGGACTCCCCAATCAGCCCCAGCATTTT; CDR3 protein: CASRKGLPNQPQHF
D gene: -; V gene: TRBV6-5; clone size: -; J gene: TRBJ1-5; CDR3 DNA: TGTGCCAGCAGTTTAGATAGCAATCAGCCCCAGCATTTT; CDR3 protein: CASSLDSNQPQHF
D gene: -; V gene: TRBV7-5; clone size: -; J gene: TRBJ1-5; CDR3 DNA: TGTGCCAGAAGCTTTACAGGGGCCTCCAGCAATCAGCCCCAGCATTTT; CDR3 protein: CARSFTGASSNQPQHF
D gene: -; V gene: TRBV3-1/TRBV3-2; clone size: -; J gene: TRBJ1-5; CDR3 DNA: TGTGCCAGCAGCCAAGAGAACAGGGATCAGCCCCAGCATTTT; CDR3 protein: CASSQENRDQPQHF
D gene: -; V gene: TRBV23-1; clone size: -; J gene: TRBJ1-4; CDR3 DNA: TGCGCCAGCAGTCCCTTAGCCGAAAAACTGTTTTTT; CDR3 protein: CASSPLAEKLFF
D gene: -; V gene: TRBV28; clone size: -; J gene: TRBJ2-7; CDR3 DNA: TGTGCCAGCAGTTTGAGAATCTCCGAGCAGTACTTC; CDR3 protein: CASSLRISEQYF
D gene: TRBD1; V gene: TRBV6-2/TRBV6-3; clone size: -; J gene: TRBJ1-2; CDR3 DNA: TGTGCCAGCAGTTACTCGGGACAGCGAAACTATGGCTACACCTTC; CDR3 protein: CASSYSGQRNYGYTF
D gene: -; V gene: TRBV6-2/TRBV6-3; clone size: -; J gene: TRBJ2-7; CDR3 DNA: TGTGCCAGCAGTTACGACGAGGGCTACGAGCAGTACTTC; CDR3 protein: CASSYDEGYEQYF
D gene: -; V gene: TRBV30; clone size: -; J gene: TRBJ2-6; CDR3 DNA: TGTGCCTGGAGTCAATTCTCGCGCCGGGTTGGGGCCAACGTCCTGACTTTC; CDR3 protein: CAWSQFSRRVGANVLTF
D gene: TRBD2; V gene: TRBV9; clone size: few; J gene: TRBJ2-1; CDR3 DNA: TGTGCCAGCAGCGTTAGCGGGGGAGCGGTCAATGAGCAGTTCTTC; CDR3 protein: CASSVSGGAVNEQFF
D gene: -; V gene: TRBV18; clone size: -; J gene: TRBJ1-1; CDR3 DNA: TGTGCCAGCTCACCAAATCAGGGGCTTTACACTGAAGCTTTCTTT; CDR3 protein: CASSPNQGLYTEAFF
D gene: TRBD2; V gene: TRBV18; clone size: once; J gene: TRBJ2-3; CDR3 DNA: TGTGCCAGCTCACCCCTCTTGGGACTAGGGAGCACAGATACGCAGTATTTT; CDR3 protein: CASSPLLGLGSTDTQYF
D gene: TRBD2; V gene: TRBV5-1; clone size: -; J gene: TRBJ2-7; CDR3 DNA: TGCGCCAGCAGCTTGGATCCGGGGGGGCTCAACGAGCAGTACTTC; CDR3 protein: CASSLDPGGLNEQYF
D gene: -; V gene: TRBV9; clone size: -; J gene: TRBJ2-5; CDR3 DNA: TGTGCCAGCAGCGTAGGCAGGGTGATCCAAGAGACCCAGTACTTC; CDR3 protein: CASSVGRVIQETQYF
D gene: -; V gene: TRBV10-3; clone size: few; J gene: TRBJ1-1; CDR3 DNA: TGTGCCATCAGGGAAGGACAGATACCGAACACTGAAGCTTTCTTT; CDR3 protein: CAIREGQIPNTEAFF
D gene: TRBD1; V gene: TRBV6-5; clone size: -; J gene: TRBJ1-2; CDR3 DNA: TGTGCCAGCTACAGGGGCCAATCGATTAACTATGGCTACACCTTC; CDR3 protein: CASYRGQSINYGYTF
D gene: TRBD1; V gene: TRBV7-2; clone size: -; J gene: TRBJ2-5; CDR3 DNA: TGTGCCAGCAGCTTACGCTCGACAGGGGGAAAGACCCAGTACTTC; CDR3 protein: CASSLRSTGGKTQYF
D gene: -; V gene: TRBV12-3/TRBV12-4; clone size: -; J gene: TRBJ2-1; CDR3 DNA: TGTGCCAGCAGTCAAACAGGGGAGCAGTTCTTC; CDR3 protein: CASSQTGEQFF
D gene: TRBD2; V gene: TRBV11-2; clone size: -; J gene: TRBJ2-5; CDR3 DNA: TGTGCCAGCAGCTTAGTCCTCTCGGCGGGGGGAAGAGAGACCCAGTACTTC; CDR3 protein: CASSLVLSAGGRETQYF
D gene: TRBD2; V gene: TRBV2; clone size: few; J gene: TRBJ2-7; CDR3 DNA: TGTGCCAGCAGCTCGACTAGCGGGGGCTACGAGCAGTACTTC; CDR3 protein: CASSSTSGGYEQYF
D gene: -; V gene: TRBV5-4; clone size: -; J gene: TRBJ2-3; CDR3 DNA: TGTGCCAGCAGCAGGGACTTCCTCACAGATACGCAGTATTTT; CDR3 protein: CASSRDFLTDTQYF
D gene: TRBD1; V gene: TRBV27; clone size: -; J gene: TRBJ2-2; CDR3 DNA: TGTGCCAGCAGTACACCGGGACAGCGGAACACCGGGGAGCTGTTTTTT; CDR3 protein: CASSTPGQRNTGELFF
D gene: -; V gene: TRBV29-1; clone size: -; J gene: TRBJ1-2; CDR3 DNA: TGCAGCGTTTACTTCACGACAGGAACTTATGGCTACACCTTC; CDR3 protein: CSVYFTTGTYGYTF
D gene: TRBD1; V gene: TRBV18; clone size: few; J gene: TRBJ2-1; CDR3 DNA: TGTGCCAGCTCGCCCGGGACAGGGGACTACAATGAGCAGTTCTTC; CDR3 protein: CASSPGTGDYNEQFF
D gene: TRBD1; V gene: TRBV28; clone size: few; J gene: TRBJ2-5; CDR3 DNA: TGTGCCAGCAGTTCCCCCGGACAGGGCCAAGAGACCCAGTACTTC; CDR3 protein: CASSSPGQGQETQYF
D gene: -; V gene: TRBV5-8; clone size: -; J gene: TRBJ1-3; CDR3 DNA: TGTGCCAGCAGCCCAAGGCAGGGGCTCAACACCATATATTTT; CDR3 protein: CASSPRQGLNTIYF
D gene: TRBD1; V gene: TRBV9; clone size: -; J gene: TRBJ2-2; CDR3 DNA: TGTGCCAGCAGCACGCGGGACAGGGGGACCGGGGAGCTGTTTTTT; CDR3 protein: CASSTRDRGTGELFF
D gene: -; V gene: TRBV28; clone size: -; J gene: TRBJ1-2; CDR3 DNA: TGTGCCAGCAGTTTATTACAGGTTTATGGCTACACCTTC; CDR3 protein: CASSLLQVYGYTF
D gene: -; V gene: TRBV24-1; clone size: -; J gene: TRBJ2-1; CDR3 DNA: TGTGCCACCAGTGATTTTGGAGGGGGCAGGTTTGTTATGAATGAGCAGTTCTTC; CDR3 protein: CATSDFGGGRFVMNEQFF
D gene: TRBD1; V gene: TRBV27; clone size: -; J gene: TRBJ2-7; CDR3 DNA: TGTGCCAGCAGTACTCGGACAGGTCTCGCCTACGAGCAGTACTTC; CDR3 protein: CASSTRTGLAYEQYF
D gene: TRBD2; V gene: TRBV4-1; clone size: -; J gene: TRBJ2-5; CDR3 DNA: TGCGCCAGCAGCCAAGCGGGGGGGGAACGAGAGACCCAGTACTTC; CDR3 protein: CASSQAGGERETQYF
D gene: TRBD1; V gene: TRBV24-1; clone size: many; J gene: TRBJ2-7; CDR3 DNA: TGTGCCACCAGTGACCCGGGACAGGGCTACGAGCAGTACTTC; CDR3 protein: CATSDPGQGYEQYF
D gene: -; V gene: TRBV5-1; clone size: -; J gene: TRBJ2-7; CDR3 DNA: TGCGCCAGCAGCTTGGAGGGGACCTACGAGCAGTACTTC; CDR3 protein: CASSLEGTYEQYF
D gene: -; V gene: TRBV29-1; clone size: -; J gene: TRBJ1-2; CDR3 DNA: TGCAGCGTTGATCAGGTGAACTATGGCTACACCTTC; CDR3 protein: CSVDQVNYGYTF
D gene: TRBD1; V gene: TRBV9; clone size: -; J gene: TRBJ1-3; CDR3 DNA: TGTGCCAGCAGCCGATCCGGGACAGGGTTCGGAAACACCATATATTTT; CDR3 protein: CASSRSGTGFGNTIYF
D gene: TRBD2; V gene: TRBV5-1; clone size: few; J gene: TRBJ2-7; CDR3 DNA: TGCGCCAGCAGCTTGGACGGACTAGCGGGGAAAACCTACGAGCAGTACTTC; CDR3 protein: CASSLDGLAGKTYEQYF
D gene: TRBD2; V gene: TRBV27; clone size: few; J gene: TRBJ2-1; CDR3 DNA: TGTGCCAGCAGTCTCCAGCGGGGGCGGATTAATGAGCAGTTCTTC; CDR3 protein: CASSLQRGRINEQFF